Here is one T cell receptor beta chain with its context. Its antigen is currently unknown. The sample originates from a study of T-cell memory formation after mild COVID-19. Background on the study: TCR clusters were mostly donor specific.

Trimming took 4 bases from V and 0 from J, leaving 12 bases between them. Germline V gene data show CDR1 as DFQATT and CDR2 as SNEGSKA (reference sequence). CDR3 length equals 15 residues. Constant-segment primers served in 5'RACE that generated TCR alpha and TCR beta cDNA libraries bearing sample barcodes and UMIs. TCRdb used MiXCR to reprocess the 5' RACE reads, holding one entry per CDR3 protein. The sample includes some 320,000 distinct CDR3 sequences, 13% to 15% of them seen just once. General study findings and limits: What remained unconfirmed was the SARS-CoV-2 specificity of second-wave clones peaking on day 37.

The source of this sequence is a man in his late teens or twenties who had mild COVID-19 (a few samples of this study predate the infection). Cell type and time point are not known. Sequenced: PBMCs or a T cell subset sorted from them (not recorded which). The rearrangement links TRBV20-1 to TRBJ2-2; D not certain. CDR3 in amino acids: CSATTRTANTGELFF. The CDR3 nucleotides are TGCAGTGCTACTACCCGGACCGCGAACACCGGGGAGCTGTTTTTT.